This note documents a single T cell receptor (beta chain) sequence. The antigen remains undetermined. One end of the junction varies from germline; a read error may be responsible. The data are from a study of post-analysis software for immune sequencing data. Study at large: In terms of disease course, relapsing-remitting, secondary progressive and progressive-relapsing multiple sclerosis were included.

Unique molecular identifiers were carried by the TCR beta cDNA libraries. A single record per CDR3 protein comes from TCRdb applying MiXCR to the PCR reads. The table records about 540,000 distinct CDR3 sequences, around 36% of them present only once. The CDR3 is 17 amino acids. Findings of the study overall: Patients carried five TRBV segments more frequently than controls did, and TRBV5-6, TRBV5-1 and TRBV20-1 were among them.

This TCR came from a girl under 18 with multiple sclerosis. Sequenced input: blood. The chain carries TRBV12-3 or TRBV12-4 and TRBJ2-1, with 11 bases matching TRBD2. The DNA of the CDR3 is TGTGCCGGCAGTTTACGACTAGCGGGGAGCTCCTACAATGAGCAGTTCTTC. Its protein is CAGSLRLAGSSYNEQFF.